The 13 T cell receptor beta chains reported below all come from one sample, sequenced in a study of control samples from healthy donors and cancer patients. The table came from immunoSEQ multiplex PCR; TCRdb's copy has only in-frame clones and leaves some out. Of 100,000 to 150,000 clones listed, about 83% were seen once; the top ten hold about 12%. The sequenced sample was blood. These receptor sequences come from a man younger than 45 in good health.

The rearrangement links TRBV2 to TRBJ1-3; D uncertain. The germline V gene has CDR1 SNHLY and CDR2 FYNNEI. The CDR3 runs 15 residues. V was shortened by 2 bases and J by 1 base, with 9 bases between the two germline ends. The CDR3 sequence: CASSESLTSGNTIYF. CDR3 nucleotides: TGTGCCAGCAGTGAAAGTCTGACGTCTGGAAACACCATATATTTT.

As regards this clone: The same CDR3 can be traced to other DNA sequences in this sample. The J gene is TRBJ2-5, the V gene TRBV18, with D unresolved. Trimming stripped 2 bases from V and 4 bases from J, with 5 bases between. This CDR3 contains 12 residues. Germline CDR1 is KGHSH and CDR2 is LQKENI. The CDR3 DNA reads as TGTGCCAGCTCACCAAGGAGAGAGACCCAGTACTTC. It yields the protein CASSPRRETQYF.

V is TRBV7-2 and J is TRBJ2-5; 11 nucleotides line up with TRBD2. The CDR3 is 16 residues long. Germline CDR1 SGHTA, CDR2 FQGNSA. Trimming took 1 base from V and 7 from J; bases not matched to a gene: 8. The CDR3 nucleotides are TGTGCCAGCAGCTTAGACCTAGCGGGGGGAATGGGGACCCAGTACTTC. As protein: CASSLDLAGGMGTQYF.

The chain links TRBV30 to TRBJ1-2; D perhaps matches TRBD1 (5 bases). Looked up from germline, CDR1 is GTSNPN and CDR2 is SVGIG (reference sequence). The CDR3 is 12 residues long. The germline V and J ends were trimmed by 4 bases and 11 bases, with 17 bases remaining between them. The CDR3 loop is CAWTLTGGLYTF. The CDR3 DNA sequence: TGTGCCTGGACTCTTACGGGGGGTCTATACACCTTC.

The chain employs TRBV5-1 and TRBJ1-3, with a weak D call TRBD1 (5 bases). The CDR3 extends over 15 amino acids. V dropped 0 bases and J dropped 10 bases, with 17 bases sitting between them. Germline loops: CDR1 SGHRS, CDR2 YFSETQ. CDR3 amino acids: CASSLGSGHQYTIYF. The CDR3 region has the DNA TGCGCCAGCAGCTTGGGTTCTGGACATCAATATACCATATATTTT.

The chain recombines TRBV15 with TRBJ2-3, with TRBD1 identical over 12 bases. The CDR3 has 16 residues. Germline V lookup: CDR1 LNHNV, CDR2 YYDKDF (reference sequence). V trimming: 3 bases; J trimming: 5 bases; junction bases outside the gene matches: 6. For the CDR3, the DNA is TGTGCCACCAGCAGTGGGGACAGGGGGCGCGGAGATACGCAGTATTTT. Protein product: CATSSGDRGRGDTQYF.

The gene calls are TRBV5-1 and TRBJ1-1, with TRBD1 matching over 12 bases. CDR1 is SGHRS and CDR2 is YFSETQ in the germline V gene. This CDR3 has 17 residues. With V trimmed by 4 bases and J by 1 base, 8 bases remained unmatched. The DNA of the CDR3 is TGCGCCAGCAGCGAGGGACAGGGGGCAACGGCGAACACTGAAGCTTTCTTT. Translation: CASSEGQGATANTEAFF.

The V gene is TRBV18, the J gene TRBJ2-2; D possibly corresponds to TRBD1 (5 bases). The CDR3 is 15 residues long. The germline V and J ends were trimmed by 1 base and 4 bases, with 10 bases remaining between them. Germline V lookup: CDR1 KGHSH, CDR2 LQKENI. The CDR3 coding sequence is TGTGCCAGCTCACCACGCGGACATCTCACCGGGGAGCTGTTTTTT. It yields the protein CASSPRGHLTGELFF.

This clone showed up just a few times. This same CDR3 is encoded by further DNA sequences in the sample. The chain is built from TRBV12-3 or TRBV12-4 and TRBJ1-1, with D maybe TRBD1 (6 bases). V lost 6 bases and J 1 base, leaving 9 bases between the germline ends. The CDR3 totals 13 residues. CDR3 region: CASRSTGNTEAFF. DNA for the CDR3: TGTGCCAGCAGGTCGACAGGGAACACTGAAGCTTTCTTT.

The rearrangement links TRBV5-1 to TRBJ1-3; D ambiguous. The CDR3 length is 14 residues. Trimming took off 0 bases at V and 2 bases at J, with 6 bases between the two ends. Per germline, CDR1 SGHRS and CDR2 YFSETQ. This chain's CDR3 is CASSLAGTGNTIYF. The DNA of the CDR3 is TGCGCCAGCAGCTTGGCCGGGACTGGAAACACCATATATTTT.

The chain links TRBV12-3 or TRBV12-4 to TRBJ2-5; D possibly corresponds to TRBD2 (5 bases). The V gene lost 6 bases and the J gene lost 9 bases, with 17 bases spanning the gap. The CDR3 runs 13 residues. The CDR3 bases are TGTGCCAGCAGGCTCCGCTCCCAGGAGGCCCAGTACTTC. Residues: CASRLRSQEAQYF.

CDR3 DNA: TGCGCCAGCAGCTTCAGACAGGGAGGCGGGGAGCTGTTTTTT. This sequence encodes CASSFRQGGGELFF. The chain links TRBV5-1 to TRBJ2-2, with D possibly being TRBD1 (7 bases). V was cut by 2 bases and J by 7 bases, with 12 bases left in between. The CDR3 spans 14 residues. Germline lookup yields CDR1 SGHRS and CDR2 YFSETQ.

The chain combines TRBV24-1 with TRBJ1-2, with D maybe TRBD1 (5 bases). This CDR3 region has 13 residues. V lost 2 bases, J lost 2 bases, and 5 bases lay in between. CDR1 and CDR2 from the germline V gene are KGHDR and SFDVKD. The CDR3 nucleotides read TGTGCCACCAGTGATTGGACAAACTATGGCTACACCTTC. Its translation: CATSDWTNYGYTF.